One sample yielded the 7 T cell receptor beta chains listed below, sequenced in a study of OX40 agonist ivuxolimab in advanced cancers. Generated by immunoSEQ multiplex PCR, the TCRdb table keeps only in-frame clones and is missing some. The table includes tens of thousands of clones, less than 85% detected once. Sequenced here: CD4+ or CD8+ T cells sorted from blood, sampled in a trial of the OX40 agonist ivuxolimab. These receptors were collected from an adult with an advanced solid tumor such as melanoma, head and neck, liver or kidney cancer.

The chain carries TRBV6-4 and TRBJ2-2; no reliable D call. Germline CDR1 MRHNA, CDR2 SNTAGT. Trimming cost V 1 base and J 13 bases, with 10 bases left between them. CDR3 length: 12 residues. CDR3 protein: CASSDWGGRLFF. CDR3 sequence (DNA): TGTGCCAGCAGTGACTGGGGTGGTCGGCTGTTTTTT.

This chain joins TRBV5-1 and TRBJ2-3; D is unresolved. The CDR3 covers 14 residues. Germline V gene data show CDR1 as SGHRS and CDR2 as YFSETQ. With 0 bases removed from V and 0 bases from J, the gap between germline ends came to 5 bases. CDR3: CASSLAVSTDTQYF. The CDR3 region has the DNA TGCGCCAGCAGCTTGGCCGTGAGCACAGATACGCAGTATTTT.

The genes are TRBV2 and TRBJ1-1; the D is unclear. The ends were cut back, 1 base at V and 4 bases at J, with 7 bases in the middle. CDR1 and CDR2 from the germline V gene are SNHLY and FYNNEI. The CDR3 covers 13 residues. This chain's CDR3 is CASSEGQSTEAFF. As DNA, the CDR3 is TGTGCCAGCAGTGAAGGGCAGAGCACTGAAGCTTTCTTT.

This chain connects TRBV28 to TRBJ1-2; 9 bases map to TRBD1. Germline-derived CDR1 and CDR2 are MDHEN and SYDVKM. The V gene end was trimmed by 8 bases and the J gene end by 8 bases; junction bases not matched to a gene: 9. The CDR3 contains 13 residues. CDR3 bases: TGTGCCAGCGGGGGACAGGGCCTCCCCGGCTACACCTTC. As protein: CASGGQGLPGYTF.

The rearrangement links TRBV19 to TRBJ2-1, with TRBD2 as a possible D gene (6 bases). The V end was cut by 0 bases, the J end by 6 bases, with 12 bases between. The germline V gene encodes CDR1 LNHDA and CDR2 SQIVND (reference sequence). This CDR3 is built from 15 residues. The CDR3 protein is CASSIDGGGGNEQFF. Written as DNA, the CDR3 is TGTGCCAGTAGTATAGATGGGGGAGGTGGCAATGAGCAGTTCTTC.

DNA of the CDR3: TGTGCCAGCAGTTGGCAGGCCAACTATGGCTACACCTTC. This encodes CASSWQANYGYTF. This chain uses TRBV6-5 with TRBJ1-2; D ambiguous. Germline V CDR1 and CDR2: MNHEY, SVGAGI. V lost 4 bases to trimming and J lost 2 bases, with 8 bases between them. The CDR3 is 13 amino acids.

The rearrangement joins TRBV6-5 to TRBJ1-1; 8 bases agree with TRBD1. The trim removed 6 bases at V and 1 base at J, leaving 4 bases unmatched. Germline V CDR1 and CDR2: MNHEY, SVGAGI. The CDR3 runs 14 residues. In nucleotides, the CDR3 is TGTGCCAGCAGACCAGGGGGCCGGAACACTGAAGCTTTCTTT. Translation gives CASRPGGRNTEAFF.